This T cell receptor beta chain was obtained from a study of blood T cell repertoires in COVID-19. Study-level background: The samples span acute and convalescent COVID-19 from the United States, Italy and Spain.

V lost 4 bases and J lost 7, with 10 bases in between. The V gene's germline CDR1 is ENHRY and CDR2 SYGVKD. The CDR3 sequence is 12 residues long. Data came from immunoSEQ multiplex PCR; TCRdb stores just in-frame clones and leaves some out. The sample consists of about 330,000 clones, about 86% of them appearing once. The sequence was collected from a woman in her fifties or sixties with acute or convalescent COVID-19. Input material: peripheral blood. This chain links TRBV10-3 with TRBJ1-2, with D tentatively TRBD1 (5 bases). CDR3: CAISGGEGGYTF. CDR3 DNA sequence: TGTGCCATCAGTGGAGGGGAGGGTGGCTACACCTTC.